This is a list of T cell receptor beta chains from one sample in a study of shared clonotypes between healthy human individuals. Assay used: immunoSEQ multiplex PCR; TCRdb lists only in-frame clones, some missing. The sample has 650,000 to 800,000 clones, about 92% seen once. Sequences were obtained from naive CD8+ T cells sorted from blood. Source of these receptors: a man under 40 in good health. The CDR3 runs from the conserved cysteine through the conserved F or W. The D gene is left open where the match is weak.

V gene,CDR3 length,D gene,CDR3 protein
TRBV11-3,13,.,CASSLQGTGELFF
TRBV2,10,.,CASIAETQYF
TRBV7-9,14,TRBD1,CASSEGRTGEEAFF
TRBV5-1,16,.,CASSDTVKSMNTEAFF
TRBV7-9,17,TRBD1,CASSSEGVQGARDEQYF
TRBV7-9,17,.,CASSLGGDSPAQDTQYF
TRBV29-1,15,.,CSVEDLGRGSYEQYF
TRBV6-1,15,TRBD1,CASSEARQGDEKLFF
TRBV14,14,.,CASSQLPQGNGYTF
TRBV10-2,15,.,CASSEDGATNEKLFF
TRBV27,13,.,CASSFTEYTEAFF
TRBV7-6,15,.,CASSFSFNGDSPLHF
TRBV2,19,TRBD2,CASSVGRGVAGGDTDTQYF
TRBV29-1,11,.,CSVMDLLEQFF
TRBV27,14,TRBD2,CASSPRTSNNEQFF
TRBV28,15,.,CASSLGLARYNEQFF
TRBV7-2,16,.,CASSLSWLVSIDEQYF
TRBV19,12,.,CASSVQGGEQYF
TRBV7-9,15,TRBD2,CASSARTSGSREQYF
TRBV11-2,15,.,CASSLVGSGPYEQYF
TRBV7-8,18,.,CASSHYGAAKLDNEKLFF
TRBV27,15,.,CASSPLGGLNEKLFF
TRBV30,15,.,CAWRDRPLRDEKLFF
TRBV6-1,13,TRBD2,CASSGIAGVEQFF
TRBV7-8,14,.,CASSLESATGELFF
TRBV6-1,15,.,CASSAKSYDSSEQYF